The 2 T cell receptor beta chains below all came from one sample that was sequenced in a study of cytomegalovirus exposure and HLA in healthy donors. PCR primers comprised 60 Vbeta and 13 Jbeta primers. The table came from immunoSEQ multiplex PCR; TCRdb's copy has only in-frame clones and leaves some out. The sample table includes 40,000 to 45,000 clones. The sample comprised PBMCs. Receptor source: a woman aged 25 to 39 in good health and CMV-seronegative.

This CDR3 reads CASSPYEQYF. DNA of the CDR3: TGTGCCAGCAGCCCCTACGAGCAGTACTTC. The chain recombines TRBV7-9 with TRBJ2-5; the D is unclear. Gene TRBJ2-7 matches the end of the DNA better, so the J call may be wrong. There are 10 residues in the CDR3. Germline V gene sequence: CDR1 SEHNR, CDR2 FQNEAQ (reference sequence).

This chain uses TRBV30 with TRBJ1-1; a possible D gene is TRBD1 (5 bases). This CDR3 has 15 amino acids. Germline CDR1 is GTSNPN and CDR2 is SVGIG (reference sequence). Between the trimmed V and J ends, which lost 0 bases and 1 base, there was a span of 12 bases. In DNA, the CDR3 is TGTGCCTGGAGTGTAGGCTCGACAGCGAACACTGAAGCTTTCTTT. Translated: CAWSVGSTANTEAFF.